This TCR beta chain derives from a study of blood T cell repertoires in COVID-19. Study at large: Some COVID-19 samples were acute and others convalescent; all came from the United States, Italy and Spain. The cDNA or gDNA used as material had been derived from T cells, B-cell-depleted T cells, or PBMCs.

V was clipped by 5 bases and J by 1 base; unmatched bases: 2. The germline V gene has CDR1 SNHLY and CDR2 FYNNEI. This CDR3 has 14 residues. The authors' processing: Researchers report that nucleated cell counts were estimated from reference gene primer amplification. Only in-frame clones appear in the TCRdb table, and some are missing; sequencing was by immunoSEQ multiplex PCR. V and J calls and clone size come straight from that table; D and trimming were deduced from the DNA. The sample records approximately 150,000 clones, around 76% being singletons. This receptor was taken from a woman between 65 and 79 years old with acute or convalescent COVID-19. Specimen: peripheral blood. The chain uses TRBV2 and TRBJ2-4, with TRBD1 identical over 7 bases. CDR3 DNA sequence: TGTGCCAGCAGTTTGGACAGGGCCAAAAACATTCAGTACTTC. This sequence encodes CASSLDRAKNIQYF.